These 18 T cell receptor beta chains originate from one sample sequenced in a study of cytomegalovirus exposure and HLA in healthy donors. A multiplex PCR was run with 60 Vbeta primers and 13 Jbeta primers. The protocol was immunoSEQ multiplex PCR, while the TCRdb copy is restricted to in-frame clones and leaves out a portion. The table has 90,000 to 110,000 clones, roughly 13% seen once. The specimen sequenced was PBMCs. These receptors originate from a man aged 40-49 years in good health and CMV-seropositive.

This clone came up a few times. The gene calls are TRBV5-4 and TRBJ2-5; 9 nucleotides match TRBD1. The CDR3 length is 16 residues. The V and J ends lost 4 bases and 0 bases, in that order; junction bases with no gene match: 7. Germline V lookup: CDR1 SGHNT, CDR2 YYREEE (reference sequence). This CDR3 reads CASSGTGTAYQETQYF. Written as DNA, the CDR3 is TGTGCCAGCAGCGGGACAGGGACTGCGTACCAAGAGACCCAGTACTTC.

This clone was seen a few times. J is TRBJ2-1 and V is TRBV12-1; the DNA was not compared with TRBD2, the D call given in the table. TRBV12-1 is described as a pseudogene. The CDR3 is made up of 16 amino acids. CDR3 nucleotide sequence: TGTGCCAGCAGCTTTAGGACTAGCGGGAGCCGGAATGAGCAGTTCTTC. Its protein is CASSFRTSGSRNEQFF.

This clone has only a few counts. This chain uses TRBV19 with TRBJ1-5; no definite D call. Trimming left V 4 bases short and J 3 bases short, with 7 bases between. Germline lookup yields CDR1 LNHDA and CDR2 SQIVND (reference sequence). The CDR3 loop spans 13 amino acids. The DNA of the CDR3 is TGTGCCAGTAGTACGGGTTCCAATCAGCCCCAGCATTTT. Its protein is CASSTGSNQPQHF.

The gene calls are TRBV7-9 and TRBJ2-2; D is unresolved. CDR1 SEHNR and CDR2 FQNEAQ come from the germline V gene (reference sequence). This CDR3 has 12 amino acids. V was clipped by 2 bases and J by 10 bases, with 8 bases between them. Here the CDR3 DNA reads TGTGCCAGCAGCTTACCCGCGGAGGAGCTGTTTTTT. Its translation is CASSLPAEELFF.

A few counts support this clone. The chain links TRBV28 to TRBJ2-5; 9 bases match TRBD1. The J segment lost 0 bases and the V segment lost 7 bases, leaving 9 bases of the junction unmatched. The germline V gene encodes CDR1 MDHEN and CDR2 SYDVKM. The CDR3 length is 16 residues. The CDR3 DNA follows: TGTGCCAGCACTTCCGCCGGGACAGGGAACCAAGAGACCCAGTACTTC. It translates to CASTSAGTGNQETQYF.

This rearrangement joins TRBV5-8 to TRBJ1-5; TRBD1 matches 9 bases. Germline values: CDR1 SGHTS, CDR2 YDEGEE. The CDR3 has 17 amino acids. The trim removed 0 bases at V and 7 bases at J, leaving 11 bases unmatched. As DNA, the CDR3 is TGTGCCAGCAGCTTGGAACAGGGGGCCCCATTAAGGCAGCCCCAGCATTTT. It encodes CASSLEQGAPLRQPQHF.

The rearrangement links TRBV18 to TRBJ2-1; no clear D gene. CDR3 size: 14 residues. Per germline, CDR1 KGHSH and CDR2 LQKENI. With 8 bases removed from V and 6 bases from J, the gap between germline ends came to 17 bases. CDR3 coding DNA: TGTGCCAGCGAAGACAACCCCAGTTCCAATGAGCAGTTCTTC. Residues: CASEDNPSSNEQFF.

This clone was counted a few times. This sequence joins TRBV5-1 and TRBJ1-5; no definite D call. There are 14 residues in the CDR3. With 1 base removed from V and 9 bases from J, the gap between germline ends came to 14 bases. CDR1 is SGHRS, CDR2 YFSETQ, per germline. CDR3 residues: CASSLYGLEVPQHF. DNA of the CDR3: TGCGCCAGCAGCTTGTACGGGTTAGAAGTGCCCCAGCATTTT. The entire variable domain, with the rest obtained from reference TRBV5-1 and TRBJ1-5, is as follows: KAGVTQTPRYLIKTRGQQVTLSCSPISGHRSVSWYQQTPGQGLQFLFEYFSETQRNKGNFPGRFSGRQFSNSRSEMNVSTLELGDSALYLCASSLYGLEVPQHFGDGTRLSIL.

CDR3 sequence: CASSQELDTGELFF. CDR3 bases: TGTGCCAGCAGCCAAGAATTAGACACCGGGGAGCTGTTTTTT. J is TRBJ2-2 and V is TRBV4-2, with unresolved D. CDR1 is LGHNA and CDR2 is YNFKEQ in the germline V gene. The V end lost 0 bases, the J end lost 3 bases, and 5 bases lay between the germline ends. The CDR3 length is 14 residues.

The sample holds a few counts of this clone. The CDR3 bases are TGTGCCAGCAAAAACGGACAGGGGCCGTACTTC. As protein: CASKNGQGPYF. V is TRBV28 and J is TRBJ2-7; 9 bases are a match to TRBD1. There are 11 residues in the CDR3. The germline CDR1 and CDR2 sequences are MDHEN and SYDVKM. Losses at the gene ends were 7 bases for V and 12 bases for J; bases not matched to a gene: 7.

The V call is TRBV13, the J call TRBJ1-2; 7 positions match TRBD1. Germline CDR1 reads PRHDT; CDR2 reads FYEKMQ (reference sequence). The CDR3 covers 12 residues. V was clipped by 5 bases and J by 13 bases; unmatched bases: 10. For the CDR3, the DNA is TGTGCCAGCAGCAAGCGGACAGGTAGCAGCACCTTC. Translated, it gives CASSKRTGSSTF.

The chain employs TRBV6-6 and TRBJ2-7; TRBD1 might be the D (6 bases). The germline V gene has CDR1 MNHNY and CDR2 SVGAGI (reference sequence). The CDR3 has 14 residues. Trimming pared 6 bases from V and 2 bases from J, leaving 14 bases between. CDR3 nucleotide sequence: TGTGCCAGCAGCAACGACCCAGGGGCCTACGAGCAGTACTTC. Translated, it gives CASSNDPGAYEQYF.

CDR3 residues: CASSTGTSGIEQFF. The CDR3 DNA follows: TGTGCCAGCAGTACCGGGACTAGCGGGATTGAGCAGTTCTTC. The chain is built from TRBV27 and TRBJ2-1, with 13 bases identical to TRBD2. The CDR3 consists of 14 residues. CDR1 and CDR2 (germline): MNHEY, SMNVEV (reference sequence). V lost 5 bases to trimming and J lost 9 bases; unmatched junction nucleotides: 4.

In its sample, this clone was seen a few times. The chain carries TRBV29-1 and TRBJ1-2; D is perhaps TRBD1 (5 bases). The CDR3 runs 16 residues. Trimming left V 1 base short and J 0 bases short, with 15 bases between. Germline V lookup: CDR1 SQVTM, CDR2 ANQGSEA. The CDR3 DNA sequence: TGCAGCGTTGAAGGGATTCGGGGGAGGGCTAACTATGGCTACACCTTC. It specifies CSVEGIRGRANYGYTF.

This clone was detected a few times. This chain's CDR3 is CASSEVLGTGNEKLFF. DNA for the CDR3: TGTGCCAGCAGTGAAGTCTTGGGGACAGGGAATGAAAAACTGTTTTTT. The chain is built from TRBV2 and TRBJ1-4, with 9 bases that match TRBD1. V lost 1 base to trimming and J lost 5 bases; unmatched junction nucleotides: 5. The germline gives CDR1 SNHLY, CDR2 FYNNEI. The CDR3 runs to 16 residues.

The chain joins TRBV4-1 to TRBJ1-5; no clear D gene. This CDR3 is 15 amino acids long. V lost 0 bases, J lost 9 bases, and 15 bases lay in between. Germline values: CDR1 MGHRA, CDR2 YSYEKL. The CDR3 nucleotides are TGCGCCAGCAGCCAAGATTGGTCATCGGTCTGGCCCCAGCATTTT. Residues: CASSQDWSSVWPQHF.

The CDR3 protein is CASAGSGVGELFF. CDR3 DNA: TGTGCCAGCGCAGGGAGCGGGGTCGGGGAGCTGTTTTTT. This chain joins TRBV9 and TRBJ2-2; 7 nucleotides line up with TRBD2. The CDR3 spans 13 residues. Germline CDR1 is SGDLS and CDR2 is YYNGEE. V lost 7 bases, J lost 7 bases, and 7 bases stayed unmatched.

The table lists this clone with a few counts. The V gene is TRBV7-9, the J gene TRBJ1-1; D unresolved. Germline CDR1 SEHNR, CDR2 FQNEAQ (reference sequence). V lost 6 bases and J lost 3, with 8 bases in between. There are 12 residues in the CDR3. CDR3 region: CASSRRDTEAFF. The CDR3 DNA reads as TGTGCCAGCAGTCGGAGGGACACTGAAGCTTTCTTT.